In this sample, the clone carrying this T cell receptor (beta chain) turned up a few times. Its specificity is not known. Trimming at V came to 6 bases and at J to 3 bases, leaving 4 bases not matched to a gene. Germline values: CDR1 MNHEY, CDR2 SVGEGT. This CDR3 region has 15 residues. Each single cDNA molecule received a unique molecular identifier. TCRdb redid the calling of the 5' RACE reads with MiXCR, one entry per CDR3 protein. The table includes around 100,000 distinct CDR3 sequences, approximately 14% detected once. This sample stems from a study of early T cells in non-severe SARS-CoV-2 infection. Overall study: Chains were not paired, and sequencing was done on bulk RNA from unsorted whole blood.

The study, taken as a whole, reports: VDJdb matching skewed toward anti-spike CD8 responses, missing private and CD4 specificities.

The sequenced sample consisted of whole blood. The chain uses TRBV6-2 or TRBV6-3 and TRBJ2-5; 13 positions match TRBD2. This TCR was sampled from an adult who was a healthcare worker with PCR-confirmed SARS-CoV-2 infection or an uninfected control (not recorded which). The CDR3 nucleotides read TGTGCCAGCAGCACCGGGACTAGCGGGAAAGAGACCCAGTACTTC. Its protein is CASSTGTSGKETQYF.